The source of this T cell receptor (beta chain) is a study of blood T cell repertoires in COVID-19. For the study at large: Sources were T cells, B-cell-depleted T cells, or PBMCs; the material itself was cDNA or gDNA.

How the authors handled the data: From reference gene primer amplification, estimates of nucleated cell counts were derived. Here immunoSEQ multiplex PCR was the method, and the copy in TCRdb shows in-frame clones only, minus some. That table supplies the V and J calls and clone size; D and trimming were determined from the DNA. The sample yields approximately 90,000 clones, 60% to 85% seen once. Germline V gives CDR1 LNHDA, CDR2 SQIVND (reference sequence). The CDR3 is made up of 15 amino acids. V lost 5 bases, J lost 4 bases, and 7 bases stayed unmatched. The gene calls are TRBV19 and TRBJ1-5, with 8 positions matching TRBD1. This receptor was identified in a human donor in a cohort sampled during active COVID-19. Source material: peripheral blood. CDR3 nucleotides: TGTGCCAGTAGTGCCGTGGACAGGGTGAATCAGCCCCAGCATTTT. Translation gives CASSAVDRVNQPQHF.